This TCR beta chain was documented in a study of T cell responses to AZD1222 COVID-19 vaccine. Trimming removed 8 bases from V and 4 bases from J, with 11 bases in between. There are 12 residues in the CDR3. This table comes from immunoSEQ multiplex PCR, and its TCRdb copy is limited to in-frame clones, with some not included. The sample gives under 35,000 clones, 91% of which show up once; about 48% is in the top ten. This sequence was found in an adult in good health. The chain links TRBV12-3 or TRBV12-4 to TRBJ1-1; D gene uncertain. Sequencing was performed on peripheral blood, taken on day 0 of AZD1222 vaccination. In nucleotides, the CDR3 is TGTGCCAGCTCCCATTCGGGCACTGAAGCTTTCTTT. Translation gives CASSHSGTEAFF.